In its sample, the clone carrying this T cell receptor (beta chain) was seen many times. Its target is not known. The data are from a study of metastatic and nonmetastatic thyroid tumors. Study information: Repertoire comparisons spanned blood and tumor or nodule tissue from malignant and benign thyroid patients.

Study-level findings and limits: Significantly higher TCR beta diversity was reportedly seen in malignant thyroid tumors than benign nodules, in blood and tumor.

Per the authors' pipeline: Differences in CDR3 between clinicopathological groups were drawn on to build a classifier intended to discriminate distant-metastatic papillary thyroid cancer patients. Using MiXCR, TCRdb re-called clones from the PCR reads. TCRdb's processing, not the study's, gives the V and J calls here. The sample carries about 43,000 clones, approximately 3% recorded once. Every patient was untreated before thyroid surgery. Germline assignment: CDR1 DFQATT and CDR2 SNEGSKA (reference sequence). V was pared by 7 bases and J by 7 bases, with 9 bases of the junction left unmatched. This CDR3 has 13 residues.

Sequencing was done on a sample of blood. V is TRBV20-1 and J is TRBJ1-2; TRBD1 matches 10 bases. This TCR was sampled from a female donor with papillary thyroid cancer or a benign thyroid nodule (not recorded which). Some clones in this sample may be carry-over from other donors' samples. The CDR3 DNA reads TGCAGTGTTAAGACAGGGGGCTCTGCTGGCTACACCTTC. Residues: CSVKTGGSAGYTF.